The 5 T cell receptor beta chains given below trace back to one sample, sequenced in a study of cytomegalovirus exposure and HLA in healthy donors. 60 Vbeta and 13 Jbeta primers were used in PCR. Repertoires were generated with immunoSEQ multiplex PCR, while TCRdb's copy carries only in-frame clones and drops some. The sample lists under 170,000 clones; approximately 85% were seen once. Material for sequencing was PBMCs. The receptors originated from a man aged 45-65 years in good health and CMV-seropositive.

The gene calls are TRBV23-1 and TRBJ1-5; a weak D match, TRBD1 (5 bases). TRBV23-1 is flagged as an ORF with uncertain function. The CDR3 has 18 residues. Trimming removed 0 bases from V and 10 bases from J, with 25 bases in between. The CDR3 sequence is CASSQSSRSGRGGRPQHF. Here the CDR3 DNA reads TGCGCCAGCAGTCAATCTTCGCGTAGCGGGAGGGGAGGTCGTCCCCAGCATTTT.

The rearrangement uses TRBV6-5 and TRBJ2-7; 7 bases align to TRBD2. J was trimmed by 4 bases and V by 3 bases; bases with no gene match: 9. This CDR3 region has 15 residues. CDR1 and CDR2 from the germline V gene are MNHEY and SVGAGI. The CDR3 region is CASSYTGLTEYEQYF. CDR3 bases: TGTGCCAGCAGTTATACGGGACTAACGGAATACGAGCAGTACTTC.

This chain uses TRBV5-1 with TRBJ2-5; 7 bases are shared with TRBD1. Trimming at V came to 2 bases and at J to 3 bases, leaving 4 bases not matched to a gene. Germline values: CDR1 SGHRS, CDR2 YFSETQ. The CDR3 extends over 14 amino acids. As DNA, the CDR3 is TGCGCCAGCAGCTTCCGGGACAGCAAAGAGACCCAGTACTTC. Translated, it gives CASSFRDSKETQYF.

The chain employs TRBV28 and TRBJ1-4; 7 bases align to TRBD1. CDR1 is MDHEN and CDR2 is SYDVKM in the germline V gene. This CDR3 comprises 12 residues. V lost 8 bases to trimming and J lost 5 bases; unmatched junction nucleotides: 2. The CDR3 DNA is TGTGCCAGCGGGACAGCGAATGAAAAACTGTTTTTT. This gives the protein CASGTANEKLFF.

The chain recombines TRBV7-2 with TRBJ2-7; 8 positions agree with TRBD2. Germline V gene lookup returns CDR1 SGHTA and CDR2 FQGNSA. The CDR3 has 14 residues. V trimming: 7 bases; J trimming: 6 bases; junction bases outside the gene matches: 11. The CDR3 DNA reads as TGTGCCAGCATTTCGACTCCGGGAGGGGGCGAGCAGTACTTC. This gives the protein CASISTPGGGEQYF.